One and the same sample provided the 6 T cell receptor beta chains below, sequenced in a study of technical replicates of blood from a few donors. Method: immunoSEQ multiplex PCR; TCRdb's copy keeps in-frame clones and lacks some. The table includes 65,000 to 90,000 clones, approximately 98% detected once. Sequencing input: T cells isolated from PBMCs. Receptors originate from a human donor in good health.

The chain carries TRBV27 and TRBJ2-7, with 8 bases identical to TRBD1. Germline-derived CDR1 and CDR2 are MNHEY and SMNVEV (reference sequence). After removal of 2 bases from V and 4 bases from J, the junction contained 4 bases not matched to a gene. CDR3 length: 14 residues. CDR3 in amino acids: CASSLAGGGYEQYF. The CDR3 DNA is TGTGCCAGCAGTTTAGCAGGGGGCGGGTACGAGCAGTACTTC.

This chain connects TRBV15 to TRBJ1-2; D is unclear. Per germline, CDR1 LNHNV and CDR2 YYDKDF (reference sequence). The CDR3 is 13 amino acids. V lost 2 bases to trimming and J lost 3 bases, with 7 bases between them. The CDR3 DNA is TGTGCCACCAGCAGAACTGTGGACTATGGCTACACCTTC. This sequence encodes CATSRTVDYGYTF.

This chain joins TRBV4-3 and TRBJ2-1; TRBD1 is a possible D gene (6 bases). There are 15 residues in the CDR3. The V end was cut by 0 bases, the J end by 8 bases, with 14 bases between. CDR1 and CDR2 from the germline V gene are LGHNA and YSLEER. The CDR3 DNA sequence: TGCGCCAGCAGCCAAGATATCACAGGGAAGGATGAGCAGTTCTTC. Amino acid sequence: CASSQDITGKDEQFF.

The chain is built from TRBV4-2 and TRBJ1-3, with a possible D match to TRBD1 (5 bases). The CDR3 has 15 amino acids. Germline CDR1 LGHNA, CDR2 YNFKEQ. Trimming removed 0 bases from V and 2 bases from J, with 8 bases in between. CDR3 bases: TGTGCCAGCAGCCAAGATAGGACACCTGGAAACACCATATATTTT. Protein product: CASSQDRTPGNTIYF.

To note about this clone: Relative to the germline gene, one junction end is altered; a read error may explain this. This chain links TRBV7-7 with TRBJ2-7; 7 bases match TRBD1. Germline CDR1 is SSHAT and CDR2 is FNYEAQ (reference sequence). The CDR3 spans 14 residues. The CDR3 region has the DNA TGTGCTAGCAGCCCCCTGGACAGGTCCAACGAGCAGTACTTC. Its protein product is CASSPLDRSNEQYF.

The chain is built from TRBV6-6 and TRBJ2-2, with 9 bases fitting TRBD2. The J segment lost 3 bases and the V segment lost 6 bases, leaving 8 bases of the junction unmatched. CDR1 MNHNY and CDR2 SVGAGI come from the germline V gene (reference sequence). The CDR3 runs to 16 residues. DNA of the CDR3: TGTGCCAGCAGCCCGGGACTAGCTAAAGACACCGGGGAGCTGTTTTTT. It is translated as CASSPGLAKDTGELFF.